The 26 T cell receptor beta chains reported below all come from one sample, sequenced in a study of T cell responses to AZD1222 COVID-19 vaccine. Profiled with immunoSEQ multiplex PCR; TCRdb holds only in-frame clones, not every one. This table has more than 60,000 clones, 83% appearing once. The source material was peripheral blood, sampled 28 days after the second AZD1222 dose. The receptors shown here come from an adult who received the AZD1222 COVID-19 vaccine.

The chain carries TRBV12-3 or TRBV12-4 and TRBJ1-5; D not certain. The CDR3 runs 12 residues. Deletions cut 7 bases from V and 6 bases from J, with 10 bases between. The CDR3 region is CASTLNGQPQHF. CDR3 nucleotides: TGTGCCAGCACCTTGAATGGTCAGCCCCAGCATTTT.

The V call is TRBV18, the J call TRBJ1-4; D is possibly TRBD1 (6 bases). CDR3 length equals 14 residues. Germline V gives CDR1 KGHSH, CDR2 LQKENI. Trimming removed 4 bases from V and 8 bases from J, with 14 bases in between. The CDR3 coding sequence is TGTGCCAGCTCACGGGCAGGGGATGAGGAAAAACTGTTTTTT. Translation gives CASSRAGDEEKLFF.

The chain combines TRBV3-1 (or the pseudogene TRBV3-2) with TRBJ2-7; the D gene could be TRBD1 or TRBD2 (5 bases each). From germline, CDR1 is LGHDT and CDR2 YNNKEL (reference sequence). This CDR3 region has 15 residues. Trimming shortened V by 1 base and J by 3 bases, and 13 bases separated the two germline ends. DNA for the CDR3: TGTGCCAGCAGCCAAGGGCAGGGACCTTTCTACGAGCAGTACTTC. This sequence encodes CASSQGQGPFYEQYF.

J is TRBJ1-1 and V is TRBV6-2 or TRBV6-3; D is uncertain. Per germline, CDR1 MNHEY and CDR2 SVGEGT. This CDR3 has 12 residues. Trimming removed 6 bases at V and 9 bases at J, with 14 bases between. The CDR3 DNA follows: TGTGCCAGCAGCGACTCCGGGCTCAAAGCTTTCTTT. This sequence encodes CASSDSGLKAFF.

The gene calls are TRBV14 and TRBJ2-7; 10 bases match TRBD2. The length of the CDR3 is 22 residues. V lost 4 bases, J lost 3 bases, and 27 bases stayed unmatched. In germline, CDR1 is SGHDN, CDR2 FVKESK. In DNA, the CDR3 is TGTGCCAGCAGCCCTCCACAGATGACAGACAGGGCTCCGGGACTAGCGATCTACGAGCAGTACTTC. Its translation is CASSPPQMTDRAPGLAIYEQYF.

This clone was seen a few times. The CDR3 protein is CSARGSSVAGELFF. The CDR3 nucleotides read TGCAGCGCCCGAGGGTCTAGCGTGGCCGGGGAGCTGTTTTTT. This chain joins TRBV29-1 and TRBJ2-2, with D maybe TRBD2 (6 bases). Per the germline V gene, CDR1 is SQVTM and CDR2 is ANQGSEA. The CDR3 runs 14 residues. Trimming removed 7 bases from V and 6 bases from J, with 18 bases in between.

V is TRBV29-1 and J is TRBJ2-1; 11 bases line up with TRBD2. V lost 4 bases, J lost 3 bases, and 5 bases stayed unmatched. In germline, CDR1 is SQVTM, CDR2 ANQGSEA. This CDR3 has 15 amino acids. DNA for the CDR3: TGCAGCGTTGGGGGCGGGACTAGCGGCTACAATGAGCAGTTCTTC. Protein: CSVGGGTSGYNEQFF.

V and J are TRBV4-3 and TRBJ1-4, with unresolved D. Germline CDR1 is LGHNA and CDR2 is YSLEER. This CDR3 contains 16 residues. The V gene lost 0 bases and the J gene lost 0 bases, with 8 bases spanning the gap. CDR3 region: CASSQDRRTTNEKLFF. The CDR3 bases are TGCGCCAGCAGCCAAGACCGACGGACAACTAATGAAAAACTGTTTTTT.

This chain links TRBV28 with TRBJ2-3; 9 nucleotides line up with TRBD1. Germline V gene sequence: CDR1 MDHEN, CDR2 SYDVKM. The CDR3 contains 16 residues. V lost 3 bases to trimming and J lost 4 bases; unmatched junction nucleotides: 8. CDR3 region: CASSLTGTGFSDTQYF. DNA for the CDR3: TGTGCCAGCAGTTTGACCGGGACAGGGTTTTCAGATACGCAGTATTTT.

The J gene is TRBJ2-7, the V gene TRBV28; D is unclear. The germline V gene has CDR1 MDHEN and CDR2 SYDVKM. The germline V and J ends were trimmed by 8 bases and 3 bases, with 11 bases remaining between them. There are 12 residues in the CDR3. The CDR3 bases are TGTGCCAGCTTCGAACTGGGCTACGAGCAGTACTTC. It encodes CASFELGYEQYF.

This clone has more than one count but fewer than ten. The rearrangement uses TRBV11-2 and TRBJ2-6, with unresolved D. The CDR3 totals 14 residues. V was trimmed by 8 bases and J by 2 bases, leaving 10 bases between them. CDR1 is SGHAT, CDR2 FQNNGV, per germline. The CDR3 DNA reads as TGTGCCAGCTCTAGTCTAGCTGGGGCCAACGTCCTGACTTTC. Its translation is CASSSLAGANVLTF.

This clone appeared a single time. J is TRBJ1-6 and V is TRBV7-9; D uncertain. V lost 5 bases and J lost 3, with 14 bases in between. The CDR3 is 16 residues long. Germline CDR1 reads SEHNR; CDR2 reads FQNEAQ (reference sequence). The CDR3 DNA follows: TGTGCCAGCAGCGTGACCCTCGTGGACTATAATTCACCCCTCCACTTT. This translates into CASSVTLVDYNSPLHF. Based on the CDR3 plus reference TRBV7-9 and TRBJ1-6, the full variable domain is DTGVSQNPRHKITKRGQNVTFRCDPISEHNRLYWYRQTLGQGPEFLTYFQNEAQLEKSRLLSDRFSAERPKGSFSTLEIQRTEQGDSAMYLCASSVTLVDYNSPLHFGNGTRLTVT.

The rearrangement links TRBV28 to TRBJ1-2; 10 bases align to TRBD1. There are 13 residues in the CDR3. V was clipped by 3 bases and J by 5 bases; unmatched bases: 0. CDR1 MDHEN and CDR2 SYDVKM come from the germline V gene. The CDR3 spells CASSLGQGYGYTF. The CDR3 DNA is TGTGCCAGCAGTTTGGGACAGGGGTATGGCTACACCTTC.

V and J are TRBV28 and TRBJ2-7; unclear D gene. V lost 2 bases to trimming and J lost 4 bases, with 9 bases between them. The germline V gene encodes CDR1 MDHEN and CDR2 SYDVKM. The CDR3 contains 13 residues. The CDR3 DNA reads TGTGCCAGCAGTTTACCGGACGGGTACGAGCAGTACTTC. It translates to CASSLPDGYEQYF.

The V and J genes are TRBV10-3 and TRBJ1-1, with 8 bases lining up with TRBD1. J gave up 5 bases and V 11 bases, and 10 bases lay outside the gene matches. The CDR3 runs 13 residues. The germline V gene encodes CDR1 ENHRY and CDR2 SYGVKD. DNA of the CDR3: TGTGCCGCTTCAGGGGGCAAAGGAACTGAAGCTTTCTTT. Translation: CAASGGKGTEAFF.

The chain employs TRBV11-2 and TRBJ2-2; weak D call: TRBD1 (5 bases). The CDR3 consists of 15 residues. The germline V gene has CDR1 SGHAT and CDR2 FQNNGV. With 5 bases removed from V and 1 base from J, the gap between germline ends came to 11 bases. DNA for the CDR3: TGTGCCAGCAGCCCCGACAGAATGAACACCGGGGAGCTGTTTTTT. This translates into CASSPDRMNTGELFF.

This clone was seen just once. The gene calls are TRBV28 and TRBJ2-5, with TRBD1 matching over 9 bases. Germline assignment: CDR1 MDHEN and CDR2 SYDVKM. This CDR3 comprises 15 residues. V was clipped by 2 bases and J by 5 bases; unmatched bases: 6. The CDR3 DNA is TGTGCCAGCAGTTTACAGGGACAGGGCTGGGAGACCCAGTACTTC. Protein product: CASSLQGQGWETQYF. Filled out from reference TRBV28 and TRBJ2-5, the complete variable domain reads DVKVTQSSRYLVKRTGEKVFLECVQDMDHENMFWYRQDPGLGLRLIYFSYDVKMKEKGDIPEGYSVSREKKERFSLILESASTNQTSMYLCASSLQGQGWETQYFGPGTRLLVL.

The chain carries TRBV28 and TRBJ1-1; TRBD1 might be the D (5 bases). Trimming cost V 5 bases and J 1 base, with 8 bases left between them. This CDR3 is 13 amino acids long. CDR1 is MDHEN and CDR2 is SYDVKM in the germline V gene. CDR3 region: CASSPGQNTEAFF. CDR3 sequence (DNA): TGTGCCAGCAGTCCAGGACAGAACACTGAAGCTTTCTTT.

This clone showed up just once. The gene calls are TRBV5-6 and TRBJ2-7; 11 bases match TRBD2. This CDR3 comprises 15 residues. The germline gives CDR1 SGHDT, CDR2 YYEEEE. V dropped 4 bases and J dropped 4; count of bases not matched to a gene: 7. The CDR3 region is CASSSIAGGPYEQYF. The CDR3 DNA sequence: TGTGCCAGCAGCAGTATAGCGGGAGGGCCGTACGAGCAGTACTTC.

CDR3 protein: CASSIAARSNSPLHF. Written as DNA, the CDR3 is TGTGCCAGTAGTATAGCTGCTCGATCCAATTCACCCCTCCACTTT. The rearrangement links TRBV19 to TRBJ1-6, with D unresolved. The length of the CDR3 is 15 residues. CDR1 is LNHDA and CDR2 is SQIVND in the germline V gene (reference sequence). V lost 1 base and J lost 7, with 11 bases in between.

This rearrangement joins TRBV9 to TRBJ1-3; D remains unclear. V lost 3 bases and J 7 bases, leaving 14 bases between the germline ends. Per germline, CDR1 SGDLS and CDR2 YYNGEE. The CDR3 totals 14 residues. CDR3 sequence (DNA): TGTGCCAGCAGCGCTGATTCTCTTTTTAACACCATATATTTT. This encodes CASSADSLFNTIYF.

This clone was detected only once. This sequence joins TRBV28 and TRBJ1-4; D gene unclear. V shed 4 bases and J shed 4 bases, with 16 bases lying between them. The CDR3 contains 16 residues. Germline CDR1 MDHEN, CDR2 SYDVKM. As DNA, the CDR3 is TGTGCCAGCAGTTACGTTGAGGGCGCCGGTAATGAAAAACTGTTTTTT. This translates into CASSYVEGAGNEKLFF.

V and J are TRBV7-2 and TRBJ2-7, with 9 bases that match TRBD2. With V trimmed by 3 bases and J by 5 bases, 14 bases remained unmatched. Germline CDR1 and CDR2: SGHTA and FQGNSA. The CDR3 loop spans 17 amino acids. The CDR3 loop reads CASSFGGGLAGPHEQYF. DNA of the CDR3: TGTGCCAGCAGCTTTGGCGGGGGGCTAGCGGGACCGCACGAGCAGTACTTC.

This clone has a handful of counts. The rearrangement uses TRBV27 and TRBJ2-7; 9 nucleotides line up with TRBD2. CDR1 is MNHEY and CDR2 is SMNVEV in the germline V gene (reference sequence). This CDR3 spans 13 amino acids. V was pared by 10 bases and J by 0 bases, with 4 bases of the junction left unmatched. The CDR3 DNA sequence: TGTGCCACCCAGACTAGCGGCTCCTACGAGCAGTACTTC. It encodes CATQTSGSYEQYF.

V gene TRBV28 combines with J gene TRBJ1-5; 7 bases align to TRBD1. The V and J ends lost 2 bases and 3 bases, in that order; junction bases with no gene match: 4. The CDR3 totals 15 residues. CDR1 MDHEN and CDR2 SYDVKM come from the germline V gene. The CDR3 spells CASSLGGQINQPQHF. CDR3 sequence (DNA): TGTGCCAGCAGTTTAGGGGGACAGATCAATCAGCCCCAGCATTTT.

The CDR3: CASSTMTASGSYYEQYF. Written as DNA, the CDR3 is TGTGCCAGCAGCACGATGACAGCTAGCGGGTCATACTACGAGCAGTACTTC. J is TRBJ2-7 and V is TRBV7-8, with 8 bases that match TRBD2. The CDR3 spans 17 residues. Germline trimming cut 5 bases from V and 3 bases from J; bases unmatched to any gene: 15. From germline, CDR1 is SGHVS and CDR2 FQNEAQ.